Described below is a single T cell receptor beta chain sequence and its context. These data are taken from a study of shared clonotypes between healthy human individuals. The length of the CDR3 is 16 residues. Germline lookup yields CDR1 LGHNT and CDR2 FRNRAP. The V gene lost 6 bases and the J gene lost 2 bases, with 14 bases spanning the gap. Naive CD8 cells were CD45RO-negative, positively selected for CCR7, excluding terminally differentiated effector memory CD45RA+ cells. Only in-frame clones appear in the TCRdb table, and some are missing; sequencing was by immunoSEQ multiplex PCR. The table lists 1.5 million to 2.5 million clones, about 95% of them singletons.

This chain links TRBV12-5 with TRBJ2-6, with D possibly matching TRBD1 (5 bases). The TCR originated in a man aged 18 to 29 in good health. The sample consisted of naive CD8+ T cells sorted from blood. CDR3 DNA sequence: TGTGCTAGTGGCCGGCCCGAAGGGGCTGGGGCCAACGTCCTGACTTTC. It translates to CASGRPEGAGANVLTF.